The clone carrying this T cell receptor (beta chain) appeared a few times. Its cognate antigen is unknown. The sample holds other DNA sequences that translate to the same CDR3. The entry originates in a study of OX40 agonist ivuxolimab in advanced cancers. Study context: One hepatocellular carcinoma and two cutaneous melanoma patients partially responded.

This CDR3 comprises 13 residues. Trimming took off 5 bases at V and 4 bases at J, with 11 bases between the two ends. From germline, CDR1 is LNHDA and CDR2 SQIVND (reference sequence). The study, taken as a whole, reports: The study found that CD8+ T cells averaged more expanded clones than CD4+.

Sequencing used immunoSEQ multiplex PCR; TCRdb keeps in-frame clones, though not all of them. The sample has about 67,000 clones, just over 90% seen once; the top ten hold roughly 2.2%. Source: CD4+ or CD8+ T cells sorted from blood, taken in a trial of the OX40 agonist ivuxolimab. This clonotype originated in an adult with an advanced solid tumor such as melanoma, head and neck, liver or kidney cancer. The chain links TRBV19 to TRBJ1-1; D is undetermined. The CDR3 sequence is CASSPMAGTEAFF. CDR3 in DNA: TGTGCCAGTAGTCCCATGGCTGGCACTGAAGCTTTCTTT.